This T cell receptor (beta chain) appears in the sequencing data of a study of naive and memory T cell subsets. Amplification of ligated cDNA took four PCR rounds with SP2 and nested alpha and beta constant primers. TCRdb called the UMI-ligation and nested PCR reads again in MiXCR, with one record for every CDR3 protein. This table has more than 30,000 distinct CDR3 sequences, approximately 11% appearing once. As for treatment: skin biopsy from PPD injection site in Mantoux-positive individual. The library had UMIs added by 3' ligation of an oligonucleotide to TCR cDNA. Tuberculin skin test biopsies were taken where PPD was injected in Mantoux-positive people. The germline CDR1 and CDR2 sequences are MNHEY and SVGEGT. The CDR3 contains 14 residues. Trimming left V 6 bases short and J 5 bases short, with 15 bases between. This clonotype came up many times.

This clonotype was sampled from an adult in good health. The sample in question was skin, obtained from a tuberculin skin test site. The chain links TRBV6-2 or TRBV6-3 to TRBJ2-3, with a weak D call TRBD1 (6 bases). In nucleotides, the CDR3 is TGTGCCAGCAGCACCCCAGCCAGGGGAGATACGCAGTATTTT. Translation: CASSTPARGDTQYF.